This T cell receptor (beta chain) was documented in a study of T cells after yellow fever vaccination. Study details: When fractions had low cell numbers, they were prepared with SMART-Seq v4 Ultra Low Input.

The CDR3 is 17 residues long. Germline V lookup: CDR1 SGHRS, CDR2 YFSETQ. Whole-study results and caveats: The study found a weaker secondary response that peaked faster, day 5 versus 15. A limited proportion of clonotypes was detected within both the CD4 and CD8 compartments.

As TCR cDNA was made by 5'RACE template switching, a universal primer site and UMIs were added. TCRdb re-analysed the 5' RACE reads in MiXCR, keeping a single row per CDR3 protein. The sample has approximately 300,000 distinct CDR3 sequences; around 6.8% are singletons. As regards this clonotype: Its antigen is as yet unknown. The germline gene is not matched at one end of the junction; a read error may be the cause.

The sequence derives from a man younger than 35 who received the YFV17D yellow fever vaccine. The sequences come from PBMCs, collected 35 to 50 days after the first yellow fever vaccination. The J gene is TRBJ2-3, the V gene TRBV5-1, with TRBD2 matching 8 bases. Here the CDR3 reads CTSSLAPRGERTDTQYF. CDR3 DNA: TGCACCAGCAGCTTGGCTCCGCGGGGGGAGCGCACAGATACGCAGTATTTT.